The 26 T cell receptor beta chains listed next were all sequenced from one sample in a study of regulatory T cells in long-lasting Graves disease. Indicated time point: newly diagnosed GD, antithyroid drugs for less than 3 months. Construction of the TCR library relied on RNA isolated from PBMCs. CDR3 regions were amplified by Arm-PCR using iRepertoire HTBI primers to build TCR beta libraries. TCRdb called the multiplex PCR reads again in MiXCR, with one record for every CDR3 protein. In the table there are roughly 320,000 distinct CDR3 sequences, roughly a sixth of which are singletons. The same sample was also used in a study of T cells in Graves' hyperthyroidism and ophthalmopathy.

The source material was peripheral blood mononuclear cells (PBMCs), sampled at new diagnosis, from a patient treated with antithyroid drugs. The receptor set was obtained from a man aged 35 to 55 with Graves disease.

This clonotype showed up just a few times. This rearrangement joins TRBV7-2 to TRBJ1-3; D remains ambiguous. V was shortened by 1 base and J by 0 bases, with 13 bases between the two germline ends. The germline V gene has CDR1 SGHTA and CDR2 FQGNSA. The CDR3 has 17 amino acids. The CDR3 DNA reads TGTGCCAGCAGCTTAGTTTGGGGAACCAGCTCTGGAAACACCATATATTTT. It translates to CASSLVWGTSSGNTIYF.

There are many counts of this clonotype. The chain links TRBV20-1 to TRBJ2-5, with 9 bases aligning to TRBD1. The CDR3 sequence is 14 residues long. Per germline, CDR1 DFQATT and CDR2 SNEGSKA (reference sequence). V trimming: 6 bases; J trimming: 5 bases; junction bases outside the gene matches: 10. In DNA form, the CDR3 reads TGCAGTGCAACCTGGACAGGGGTCAGGGAGACCCAGTACTTC. The encoded protein is CSATWTGVRETQYF.

The rearrangement joins TRBV27 to TRBJ2-2; D is ambiguous. The CDR3 spans 12 residues. Germline CDR1 reads MNHEY; CDR2 reads SMNVEV (reference sequence). V was pared by 5 bases and J by 8 bases, with 9 bases between. CDR3 in DNA: TGTGCCAGCAGTAGCACATCAGGGGAGCTGTTTTTT. This codes for CASSSTSGELFF.

The chain carries TRBV5-8 and TRBJ1-1, with 7 bases lining up with TRBD1. Germline CDR1 reads SGHTS; CDR2 reads YDEGEE. Losses at the gene ends were 4 bases for V and 4 bases for J; bases not matched to a gene: 7. The CDR3 contains 14 residues. The CDR3 DNA reads as TGTGCCAGCAGCCCACAGGGGTTTGTCACTGAAGCTTTCTTT. It codes for CASSPQGFVTEAFF.

This clonotype was detected ten times or more. The V gene is TRBV18, the J gene TRBJ1-5; the match to TRBD1 covers 7 bases. Looked up from germline, CDR1 is KGHSH and CDR2 is LQKENI. This CDR3 has 16 residues. V lost 4 bases to trimming and J lost 4 bases; unmatched junction nucleotides: 10. For the CDR3, the DNA is TGTGCCAGCTCACGACAGGGCCGCCAAGGGAATCAGCCCCAGCATTTT. This gives the protein CASSRQGRQGNQPQHF. The full variable domain, with the rest looked up from reference TRBV18 and TRBJ1-5, is NAGVMQNPRHLVRRRGQEARLRCSPMKGHSHVYWYRQLPEEGLKFMVYLQKENIIDESGMPKERFSAEFPKEGPSILRIQQVVRGDSAAYFCASSRQGRQGNQPQHFGDGTRLSIL.

This clonotype was counted a few times. A much larger clone differs from this one at a single base, so this may be a read error. The rearrangement joins TRBV28 to TRBJ2-7; no clear D gene. There are 13 residues in the CDR3. The germline V gene encodes CDR1 MDHEN and CDR2 SYDVKM. Between the trimmed V and J ends, which lost 2 bases and 4 bases, there was a span of 9 bases. The CDR3 bases are TGTGCCAGCAGTTTAAGGTTGAGATACGAGCAGTACTTC. Translation gives CASSLRLRYEQYF. The full variable domain, completed using reference TRBV28 and TRBJ2-7, is DVKVTQSSRYLVKRTGEKVFLECVQDMDHENMFWYRQDPGLGLRLIYFSYDVKMKEKGDIPEGYSVSREKKERFSLILESASTNQTSMYLCASSLRLRYEQYFGPGTRLTVT.

This clonotype was seen ten or more times. The V call is TRBV12-3 or TRBV12-4, the J call TRBJ1-1, with a tentative D call TRBD1 (6 bases). This CDR3 region has 15 residues. V lost 2 bases and J 5 bases, leaving 15 bases between the germline ends. CDR3 residues: CASSLSGGRGTEAFF. The CDR3 DNA reads as TGTGCCAGCAGTTTATCGGGGGGGCGAGGAACTGAAGCTTTCTTT.

This clonotype was counted ten times or more. J is TRBJ1-1 and V is TRBV5-4; D call uncertain. Germline V lookup: CDR1 SGHNT, CDR2 YYREEE (reference sequence). The length of the CDR3 is 14 residues. With 1 base removed from V and 1 base from J, the gap between germline ends came to 8 bases. The CDR3 loop is CASSLPRKNTEAFF. The CDR3 DNA is TGTGCCAGCAGCTTGCCCCGGAAGAACACTGAAGCTTTCTTT.

This chain joins TRBV5-1 and TRBJ2-2; TRBD2 matches at 11 bases. The germline CDR1 and CDR2 sequences are SGHRS and YFSETQ. With V trimmed by 0 bases and J by 3 bases, 4 bases remained unmatched. The CDR3 length is 17 residues. The DNA for the CDR3 is TGCGCCAGCAGCTTGGCGGCACTAGCGGGGGACACCGGGGAGCTGTTTTTT. This gives the protein CASSLAALAGDTGELFF. Using reference TRBV5-1 and TRBJ2-2 for the parts outside the CDR3, the full variable domain is KAGVTQTPRYLIKTRGQQVTLSCSPISGHRSVSWYQQTPGQGLQFLFEYFSETQRNKGNFPGRFSGRQFSNSRSEMNVSTLELGDSALYLCASSLAALAGDTGELFFGEGSRLTVL.

This clonotype was recorded many times. The rearrangement uses TRBV7-9 and TRBJ2-7, with D tentatively TRBD2 (7 bases). Between the trimmed V and J ends, which lost 5 bases and 6 bases, there was a span of 17 bases. CDR3 length: 14 amino acids. Looked up from germline, CDR1 is SEHNR and CDR2 is FQNEAQ (reference sequence). CDR3 amino acids: CASSPHQAGAEQYF. CDR3 sequence (DNA): TGTGCCAGCAGCCCGCATCAGGCGGGGGCCGAGCAGTACTTC.

This clonotype was found many times. Compared with germline, one end of the junction differs, possibly owing to a read error. V is TRBV9 and J is TRBJ2-7; 7 bases agree with TRBD1. The CDR3 contains 15 residues. Germline CDR1 is SGDLS and CDR2 is YYNGEE. CDR3: CASSYGQDSSYEQYF. The CDR3 bases are TGCGCCAGCAGCTATGGACAGGATAGCTCCTACGAGCAGTACTTC.

This clonotype was observed a handful of times. The chain carries TRBV11-3 and TRBJ2-2; maybe TRBD1 (6 bases). Germline CDR1 is SGHNT and CDR2 is YENEEA. Deletions cut 0 bases from V and 2 bases from J, with 10 bases between. The CDR3 covers 16 residues. The CDR3 loop reads CASSLDRGHNTGELFF. The CDR3 DNA follows: TGTGCCAGCAGCTTAGATAGGGGACACAACACCGGGGAGCTGTTTTTT.

The chain is built from TRBV12-3 or TRBV12-4 and TRBJ2-2; 7 bases are a match to TRBD1. This CDR3 has 15 residues. V dropped 8 bases and J dropped 3; count of bases not matched to a gene: 9. The CDR3 loop is CASVPGQYDTGELFF. The CDR3 DNA is TGTGCCAGCGTCCCGGGACAGTATGACACCGGGGAGCTGTTTTTT.

This clonotype was detected ten times or more. The chain links TRBV29-1 to TRBJ2-1; 8 nucleotides align to TRBD2. Unmatched junction bases numbered 5, after V lost 0 bases and J lost 10 bases. The CDR3 is 13 residues long. Germline CDR1 reads SQVTM; CDR2 reads ANQGSEA. The DNA for the CDR3 is TGCAGCGTTGAAGATCTTCGGGGGGGGGAGCAGTTCTTC. Translated: CSVEDLRGGEQFF.

As for this clonotype: Since a much larger clone is just one base distant, this may be a read error. The chain uses TRBV24-1 and TRBJ2-5; D is perhaps TRBD2 (6 bases). This CDR3 contains 19 residues. CDR1 and CDR2 from the germline V gene are KGHDR and SFDVKD. This CDR3 reads CATSDLAAGLYSTGETQCF. The CDR3 DNA follows: TGTGCCACCAGTGATTTGGCGGCGGGACTCTACTCGACGGGAGAGACCCAGTGCTTC.

This sequence joins TRBV30 and TRBJ1-6; a possible D gene is TRBD1 (5 bases). V was cut by 0 bases and J by 9 bases, with 21 bases left in between. The CDR3 extends over 17 amino acids. Germline-derived CDR1 and CDR2 are GTSNPN and SVGIG (reference sequence). The CDR3 reads CAWSVQWRGPLVSPLHF. CDR3 nucleotides: TGTGCCTGGAGTGTACAATGGAGGGGACCCTTGGTTTCACCCCTCCACTTT. The variable domain in full, with the rest retrieved from reference TRBV30 and TRBJ1-6, is SQTIHQWPATLVQPVGSPLSLECTVEGTSNPNLYWYRQAAGRGLQLLFYSVGIGQISSEVPQNLSASRPQDRQFILSSKKLLLSDSGFYLCAWSVQWRGPLVSPLHFGNGTRLTVT.

This clonotype has at least ten counts. Here the CDR3 reads CASINERSGETQYF. CDR3 DNA: TGTGCCAGCATAAATGAGAGGTCGGGGGAGACCCAGTACTTC. The chain employs TRBV7-9 and TRBJ2-5; TRBD2 might be the D (5 bases). The CDR3 loop spans 14 amino acids. The germline CDR1 and CDR2 sequences are SEHNR and FQNEAQ (reference sequence). The V and J ends lost 7 bases and 5 bases respectively, with 17 bases between them.

Many counts were recorded for this clonotype. The genes are TRBV20-1 and TRBJ2-7; maybe TRBD2 (5 bases). Trimming stripped 2 bases from V and 6 bases from J, with 11 bases between. Germline lookup yields CDR1 DFQATT and CDR2 SNEGSKA (reference sequence). This CDR3 is built from 12 residues. CDR3 region: CSARIRGGEQYF. CDR3 DNA: TGCAGTGCTAGAATCCGGGGTGGCGAGCAGTACTTC.

This clonotype was detected many times. The chain joins TRBV12-3 or TRBV12-4 to TRBJ1-3, with D unresolved. This CDR3 spans 13 amino acids. Deletions cut 5 bases from V and 0 bases from J, with 5 bases between. The CDR3 DNA reads as TGTGCCAGCAGTATTAACTCTGGAAACACCATATATTTT. Translating gives CASSINSGNTIYF.

This clonotype was seen many times. V gene TRBV16 combines with J gene TRBJ1-5; D perhaps matches TRBD1 (5 bases). Germline CDR1 KGHSY, CDR2 FQNENV. Deletions cut 1 base from V and 5 bases from J, with 12 bases between. The CDR3 loop spans 15 amino acids. The CDR3 DNA reads TGTGCCAGCAGCCAATTGGCAGGGTCCCATCAGCCCCAGCATTTT. This translates into CASSQLAGSHQPQHF.

This clonotype came up many times. The rearrangement uses TRBV6-1 and TRBJ1-2; a weak D match, TRBD1 (6 bases). V lost 5 bases to trimming and J lost 2 bases, with 12 bases between them. This CDR3 contains 14 residues. Germline lookup yields CDR1 MNHNS and CDR2 SASEGT. The CDR3 coding sequence is TGTGCCAGCAGTCTTCCCCAGGGGAACTATGGCTACACCTTC. Its translation: CASSLPQGNYGYTF.

This clonotype was picked up many times. The CDR3 bases are TGTGCCACCAAGGGAGAAGAGACCCAGTACTTC. This translates into CATKGEETQYF. The chain couples TRBV24-1 to TRBJ2-5; the D gene is possibly TRBD2 (5 bases). CDR3 length equals 11 residues. Germline V lookup: CDR1 KGHDR, CDR2 SFDVKD. Trimming left V 8 bases short and J 3 bases short, with 6 bases between.

The J gene is TRBJ1-4, the V gene TRBV5-1; the D is unclear. This CDR3 contains 15 residues. Germline values: CDR1 SGHRS, CDR2 YFSETQ. Trimming left V 4 bases short and J 2 bases short, with 12 bases between. DNA of the CDR3: TGCGCCAGCAGCATTGGACGGCTCACTAATGAAAAACTGTTTTTT. Translation: CASSIGRLTNEKLFF.

This clonotype showed up many times. The CDR3 here is CASTRQGYTEAFF. CDR3 DNA: TGTGCCAGCACCCGACAGGGGTACACTGAAGCTTTCTTT. The J gene is TRBJ1-1, the V gene TRBV7-8; 8 bases are a match to TRBD1. After removal of 7 bases from V and 3 bases from J, the junction contained 4 bases not matched to a gene. Germline lookup yields CDR1 SGHVS and CDR2 FQNEAQ. This CDR3 spans 13 amino acids.

This clonotype was counted between two and nine times. The chain has TRBV25-1 and TRBJ1-1; maybe TRBD1 (6 bases). This CDR3 is 14 amino acids long. Germline-derived CDR1 and CDR2 are MGHDK and SYGVNS. V lost 2 bases and J lost 4, with 11 bases in between. The CDR3 DNA reads as TGTGCCAGCAGTGAAAGTGGGGGGCCCACTGAAGCTTTCTTT. Amino acids: CASSESGGPTEAFF.

This clonotype was detected a few times. Possible read error: a much larger clone is one base away. The J gene is TRBJ2-5, the V gene TRBV6-2 or TRBV6-3, with TRBD2 matching over 11 bases. The germline CDR1 and CDR2 sequences are MNHEY and SVGEGT. The V and J ends lost 0 bases and 4 bases, in that order; junction bases with no gene match: 7. This CDR3 has 17 amino acids. CDR3: CASSYSSTSGAGETQYF. The CDR3 DNA reads as TGTGCCAGCAGTTACTCGTCGACTAGCGGGGCCGGAGAGACCCAGTACTTC.